Shown below are 9 T cell receptor beta chains from a single sample sequenced in a study of Ad26.COV2.S vaccination and SARS-CoV-2 variants. Profiling relied on immunoSEQ multiplex PCR, and the TCRdb table lists in-frame clones only, not all of them. This table has about 440,000 clones, around 90% appearing once. Treatment reported: around 19 received Ad26.COV2.S at low or high dose, single or two shots; five or six received placebo; per-sample allocation not given. Material that was analyzed had been drawn on day 63 after the first vaccine or placebo injection. Sequencing was performed on peripheral blood, taken in a trial of Ad26.COV2.S vaccine versus placebo. The receptors here all came from a person between 18 and 59 years old who received the Ad26.COV2.S COVID-19 vaccine or a placebo.

The rearrangement joins TRBV28 to TRBJ2-7; no definite D call. There are 11 residues in the CDR3. The germline gives CDR1 MDHEN, CDR2 SYDVKM. Trimming took 2 bases from V and 8 from J, leaving 7 bases between them. For the CDR3, the DNA is TGTGCCAGCAGTTTAAAGGCGAAGCAGTACTTC. Translation gives CASSLKAKQYF.

This chain links TRBV2 with TRBJ1-1; D remains unclear. The CDR3 extends over 14 amino acids. The V gene's germline CDR1 is SNHLY and CDR2 FYNNEI. V lost 5 bases and J lost 0, with 10 bases in between. The CDR3 nucleotides are TGTGCCAGCAGTTTTCAGAGGTTGAACACTGAAGCTTTCTTT. It yields the protein CASSFQRLNTEAFF.

This clone was counted once. The rearrangement links TRBV28 to TRBJ2-5; the match to TRBD2 covers 9 bases. Germline V gene lookup returns CDR1 MDHEN and CDR2 SYDVKM. The trim removed 2 bases at V and 1 base at J, leaving 5 bases unmatched. The CDR3 totals 16 residues. The CDR3 spells CASSLDLAGFQETQYF. CDR3 sequence (DNA): TGTGCCAGCAGTTTAGATCTAGCGGGGTTCCAAGAGACCCAGTACTTC.

J is TRBJ2-7 and V is TRBV28; D might be TRBD1 (7 bases). Germline CDR1 is MDHEN and CDR2 is SYDVKM. CDR3 length: 17 residues. V was pared by 3 bases and J by 2 bases, with 20 bases between. CDR3 nucleotide sequence: TGTGCCAGCAGTTTGCCACTGCGGGACAGACTTACCTACGAGCAGTACTTC. This sequence encodes CASSLPLRDRLTYEQYF. The whole variable domain, filled in from reference TRBV28 and TRBJ2-7, reads DVKVTQSSRYLVKRTGEKVFLECVQDMDHENMFWYRQDPGLGLRLIYFSYDVKMKEKGDIPEGYSVSREKKERFSLILESASTNQTSMYLCASSLPLRDRLTYEQYFGPGTRLTVT.

The chain uses TRBV6-6 and TRBJ2-7; no clear D gene. CDR3 length: 12 amino acids. Germline CDR1 is MNHNY and CDR2 is SVGAGI (reference sequence). The germline V and J ends were trimmed by 2 bases and 5 bases, with 7 bases remaining between them. The CDR3 here is CASSYPDNEQYF. As DNA, the CDR3 is TGTGCCAGCAGTTACCCCGATAACGAGCAGTACTTC.

The rearrangement links TRBV6-2 or TRBV6-3 to TRBJ1-1; TRBD1 aligns across 7 bases. The V and J ends lost 2 bases and 7 bases, in that order; junction bases with no gene match: 10. In germline, CDR1 is MNHEY, CDR2 SVGEGT. This CDR3 has 15 residues. CDR3 loop: CASSYRAGGDGEAFF. CDR3 bases: TGTGCCAGCAGTTACAGGGCAGGGGGTGACGGTGAAGCTTTCTTT.

The J gene is TRBJ2-7, the V gene TRBV3-1 (or the pseudogene TRBV3-2); 7 nucleotides agree with TRBD2. The V gene's germline CDR1 is LGHDT and CDR2 YNNKEL (reference sequence). The CDR3 extends over 17 amino acids. V gave up 1 base and J gave up 4 bases; unmatched junction bases: 13. The CDR3 here is CASSQARASGGFYEQYF. The CDR3 nucleotides are TGTGCCAGCAGCCAAGCCCGGGCTAGCGGAGGGTTTTACGAGCAGTACTTC.

The chain links TRBV6-5 to TRBJ1-5; D gene unclear. Looked up from germline, CDR1 is MNHEY and CDR2 is SVGAGI. Trimming took 8 bases from V and 0 from J, leaving 5 bases between them. This CDR3 has 12 residues. The CDR3 spells CASEGSNQPQHF. As DNA, the CDR3 is TGTGCCAGCGAGGGTAGCAATCAGCCCCAGCATTTT.

The V and J genes are TRBV4-2 and TRBJ2-1; TRBD2 is a possible D gene (5 bases). The V and J ends lost 3 bases and 1 base respectively, with 10 bases between them. The CDR3 runs 15 residues. Germline V gives CDR1 LGHNA, CDR2 YNFKEQ. This CDR3 is CASSQARTSYNEQFF. As DNA, the CDR3 is TGTGCCAGCAGCCAGGCCCGGACTTCCTACAATGAGCAGTTCTTC.